This T cell receptor (beta chain) originates from a study of spatial heterogeneity in lung cancer (dated by TCRdb to between 2018 and 2020). The study in broad terms: Beta-chain transcripts were consistently detected in greater numbers than alpha-chain transcripts, which likely reflects a higher abundance of beta-chain transcripts. In the raw uncorrected reads, each unique combination of TCR and UMI appeared on average more than ten times. In non-small cell lung cancer, the study made a quantitative comparison of TCR alpha and beta repertoires among multiple tumor regions, matched nontumor lung and blood. TCR repertoire features were related to nonsynonymous mutation counts determined by whole-exome sequencing of tumor tissue. Both alpha and beta chains were TCR-sequenced in samples taken at surgery, namely 220 tumor regions, around 64 matched nontumor lung samples and roughly 56 PBMC samples.

General study outcomes and caveats: Additional single-cell paired TCR alpha and beta sequencing was considered necessary to confirm, at a functional level, the hypothesis that regional TCRs recognize regional mutations. Ubiquitous expanded tumor TCRs were found in blood more often at tumor resection than at routine follow-up.

Per the publication, the time point label means: sample taken at primary tumor resection. For TCR sequencing, whole RNA was extracted from tumor and nontumor lung tissue, or from cryopreserved PBMC samples, and no cell sorting was done. Donors were about 70 patients with early-stage, untreated non-small cell lung cancer from the lung TRACERx cohort. Patients were selected for TCR sequencing only if sufficient RNA was available from at least two tumor regions. The library was obtained by 5' RACE. The sequencer listed for this sample is NextSeq 500. In the TCR library protocol, a unique molecular identifier was attached to each TCR cDNA molecule so that PCR and sequencing errors could be corrected. In the paper's pipeline: TCR identification, UMI-based error correction and CDR3 extraction were performed with Decombinator tools. TCRs above a frequency of 2 per 1,000, corresponding to the top 1% of the tumor frequency distribution, were defined as expanded. Renyi diversity was computed with the R vegan package after each repertoire had been subsampled 100 times to 5,000 TCRs. CDR3 similarity networks were built from amino acid triplet string-kernel similarity, connecting CDR3s with pairwise similarity above 0.82. TCRdb applied fastp at Q25 and MiXCR to the public reads, then kept only in-frame beta chains. Every CDR3 protein is listed once, alongside the most common genes and DNA of its rows. The V and J calls follow TCRdb's processing rather than the paper's. For this sample the table gives about 95,000 distinct CDR3 sequences, of which roughly 9.5% were detected only once. The ten largest clones represent about 7% of the sample.

CDR1 and CDR2 are read off the germline V gene (reference sequence) as SGHNT and YYREEE. V is shortened by 4 bases, J by 7 bases, and the region joining them spans 18 bases. The CDR3 runs 16 amino acids, cysteine and phenylalanine included. The retained sequence is limited to the CDR3, 48 bases, with the frame set at the first base. The sample holds many counts of this clonotype. No antigen is known for it. No quality values exist for individual bases; no much larger clone is one base distant. The sequence is built from TRBV5-4 and TRBJ1-6; the D gene is perhaps TRBD1, from 5 matching bases. The receptor comes from a male donor with early-stage non-small cell lung cancer. This sample comprised PBMCs, obtained at surgery. The sequence in DNA is TGTGCCAGCAGCAATCCCGGGACGGGGGGAAATTCACCCCTCCACTTT. Translated, it gives CASSNPGTGGNSPLHF.